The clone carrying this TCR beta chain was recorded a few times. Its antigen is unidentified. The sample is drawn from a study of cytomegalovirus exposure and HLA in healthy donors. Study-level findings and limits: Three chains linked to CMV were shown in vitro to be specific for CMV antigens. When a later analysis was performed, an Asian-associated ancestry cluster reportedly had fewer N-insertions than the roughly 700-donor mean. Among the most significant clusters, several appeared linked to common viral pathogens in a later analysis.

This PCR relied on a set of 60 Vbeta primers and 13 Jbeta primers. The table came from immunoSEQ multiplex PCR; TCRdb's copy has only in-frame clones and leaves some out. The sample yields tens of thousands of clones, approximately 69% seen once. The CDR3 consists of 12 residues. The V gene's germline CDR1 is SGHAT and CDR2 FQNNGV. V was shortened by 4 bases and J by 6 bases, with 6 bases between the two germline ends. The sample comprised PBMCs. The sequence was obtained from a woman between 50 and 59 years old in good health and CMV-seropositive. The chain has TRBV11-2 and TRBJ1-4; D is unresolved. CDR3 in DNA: TGTGCCAGCAGCTCCACTGATGAAAAACTGTTTTTT. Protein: CASSSTDEKLFF.